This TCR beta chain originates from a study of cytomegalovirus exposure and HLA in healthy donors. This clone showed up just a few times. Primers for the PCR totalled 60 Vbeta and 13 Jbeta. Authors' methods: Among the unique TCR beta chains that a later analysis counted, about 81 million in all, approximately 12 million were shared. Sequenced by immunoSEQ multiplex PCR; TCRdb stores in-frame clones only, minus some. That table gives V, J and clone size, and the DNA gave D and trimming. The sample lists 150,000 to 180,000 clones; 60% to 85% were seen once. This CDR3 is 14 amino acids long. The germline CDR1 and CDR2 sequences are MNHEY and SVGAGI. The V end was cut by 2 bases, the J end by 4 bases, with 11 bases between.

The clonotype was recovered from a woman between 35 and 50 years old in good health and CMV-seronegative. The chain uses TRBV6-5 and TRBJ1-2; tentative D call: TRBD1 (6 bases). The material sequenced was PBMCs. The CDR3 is CASSYGQNTYGYTF. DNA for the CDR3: TGTGCCAGCAGTTACGGACAGAACACCTATGGCTACACCTTC.